The entry below describes one T cell receptor (beta chain). These data are taken from a study of T cell responses to AZD1222 COVID-19 vaccine. Sequencing was performed with immunoSEQ multiplex PCR; in TCRdb, only in-frame clones are kept and a portion is missing. The table has 93,000 or so clones, 80% to 90% seen once; the top ten hold approximately 20%. Germline-derived CDR1 and CDR2 are SGHTA and FQGTGA. Trimming took 4 bases from V and 4 from J; bases not matched to a gene: 4. This CDR3 region has 15 residues. The rearrangement links TRBV7-3 to TRBJ2-1; the match to TRBD2 covers 10 bases. The sample was peripheral blood, taken on day 0 of AZD1222 vaccination. This clonotype originated in an adult in good health. CDR3 DNA sequence: TGTGCCAGCAGCTCTAGCGGGGGTGCTTACAATGAGCAGTTCTTC. Translated: CASSSSGGAYNEQFF.